This T cell receptor (beta chain) originates from a study of blood T cell repertoires in COVID-19. The CDR3 contains 14 residues. Between the trimmed V and J ends, which lost 5 bases and 4 bases, there was a span of 12 bases. Germline V gene data show CDR1 as SGHAT and CDR2 as FQNNGV. Data came from immunoSEQ multiplex PCR; TCRdb stores just in-frame clones and leaves some out. The sample gives roughly 49,000 clones, roughly 93% of which show up once; roughly 1% is in the top ten. This TCR derives from a man between 60 and 70 years old with COVID-19, enrolled during active disease. The chain has TRBV11-2 and TRBJ2-1, with a weak D call TRBD2 (5 bases). The specimen sequenced was peripheral blood. The DNA for the CDR3 is TGTGCCAGCAGCCCTAATGGACTTTACAATGAGCAGTTCTTC. Translating gives CASSPNGLYNEQFF.